The T cell receptor (beta chain) described here comes from a study of Ad26.COV2.S vaccination and SARS-CoV-2 variants. Study details: Donor joined the COV1001 Ad26.COV2.S trial arm. Participants got Ad26.COV2.S intramuscularly, once or twice 56 days apart.

Regarding treatment: around 19 received Ad26.COV2.S at low or high dose, single or two shots; several received placebo; per-sample allocation not given. The study sampled participants on day 63 after the first vaccine or placebo injection. Germline values: CDR1 SGHRS, CDR2 YFSETQ. V lost 2 bases to trimming and J lost 4 bases; unmatched junction nucleotides: 2. The CDR3 runs to 14 residues. For this clone: Its specificity is not known.

Study-level points and caveats: Possibly, TCR breadth and depth analyses underestimated total T cell responses.

Clones were sequenced by immunoSEQ multiplex PCR, and TCRdb holds only the in-frame ones, with some missing. The table includes roughly 680,000 clones, around 92% detected once. The rearrangement links TRBV5-1 to TRBJ2-3; 9 bases align to TRBD2. The source is a person aged 18-60 years who received the Ad26.COV2.S COVID-19 vaccine or a placebo. The specimen comprised peripheral blood, sampled in a trial of Ad26.COV2.S vaccine versus placebo. CDR3 residues: CASSFLAGPDTQYF. The CDR3, as DNA: TGCGCCAGCAGCTTCCTAGCGGGACCAGATACGCAGTATTTT.